This paragraph covers one T cell receptor (beta chain) sequence. Some clones are missing from TCRdb's copy, which holds only in-frame ones; the method was immunoSEQ multiplex PCR. The sample has 50,000 to 65,000 clones; about 76% are singletons. Germline CDR1 and CDR2: SEHNR and FQNEAQ (reference sequence). CDR3 length: 12 amino acids. V lost 2 bases and J 7 bases, leaving 5 bases between the germline ends. Time point described: pretreatment peripheral blood. The data originate from a study of PD-L1 blockade in urothelial cancer. This sample comprised PBMCs, obtained around atezolizumab (anti-PD-L1) treatment. The sequence was collected from a man between 65 and 80 years old with urothelial cancer. The chain couples TRBV7-9 to TRBJ1-4; D is uncertain. The CDR3 sequence: CASSLSGEKLFF. The CDR3 nucleotides are TGTGCCAGCAGCTTATCGGGTGAAAAACTGTTTTTT.